The entry below gives a single T cell receptor (beta chain) sequence along with its context. Its antigen is as yet unknown. The PCR employed 60 Vbeta primers together with 13 Jbeta primers. In the source study's methods: The authors later counted about 80 million unique TCR beta chains, 8.5 million to 13 million of them shared. Clones were read by immunoSEQ multiplex PCR, and TCRdb kept only the in-frame ones, dropping some. V and J calls and clone size come straight from that table; D and trimming were deduced from the DNA. The sample holds fewer than 250,000 clones, about 89% seen once. Germline V gives CDR1 MDHEN, CDR2 SYDVKM. Between the trimmed V and J ends, which lost 6 bases and 5 bases, there was a span of 10 bases. This CDR3 is 13 amino acids long. These data are taken from a study of cytomegalovirus exposure and HLA in healthy donors. As for the study in general: An early data release held 80 million or so unique TCRs from HLA-typed donors. Study results and limitations: HLA allele associations emerged for around 16,000 TCR beta sequences in a later analysis, at 0.05 false discovery rate. According to the study, some 160 TCR beta chains were cytomegalovirus-associated.

The sample taken for sequencing was PBMCs. V and J are TRBV28 and TRBJ1-4; tentatively, D is TRBD1 (6 bases). The clonotype was recovered from a man aged 25 to 40 in good health and CMV-seronegative. CDR3 coding DNA: TGTGCCAGCAGAGGACAGAACAATGAAAAACTGTTTTTT. Protein: CASRGQNNEKLFF.